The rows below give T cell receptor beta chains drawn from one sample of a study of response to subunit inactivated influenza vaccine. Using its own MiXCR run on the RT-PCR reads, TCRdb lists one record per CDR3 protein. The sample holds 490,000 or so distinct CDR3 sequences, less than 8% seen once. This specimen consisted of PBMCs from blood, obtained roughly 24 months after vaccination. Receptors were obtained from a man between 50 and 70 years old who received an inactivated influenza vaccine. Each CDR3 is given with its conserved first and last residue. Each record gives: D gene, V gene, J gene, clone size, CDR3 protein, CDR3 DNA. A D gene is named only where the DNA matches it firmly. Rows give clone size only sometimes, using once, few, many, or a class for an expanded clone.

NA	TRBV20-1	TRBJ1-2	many	CSARDGRGPTGYTF	TGCAGTGCTAGAGATGGGAGGGGCCCTACGGGCTACACCTTC
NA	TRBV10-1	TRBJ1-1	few	CASSERTGQAFF	TGCGCCAGCAGTGAAAGAACAGGCCAAGCTTTCTTT
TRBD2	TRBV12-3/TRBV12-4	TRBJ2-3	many	CASSPSGSMTDTQYF	TGTGCCAGCAGCCCTAGCGGGAGTATGACAGATACGCAGTATTTT
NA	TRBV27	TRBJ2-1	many	CASSLSPAYGDEQFF	TGTGCCAGCAGTTTATCTCCAGCCTATGGCGATGAGCAGTTCTTC
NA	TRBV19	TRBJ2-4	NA	CASRMGSGIQYF	TGTGCCAGTAGGATGGGGTCTGGCATTCAGTACTTC
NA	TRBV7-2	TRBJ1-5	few	CASSLGTPNQPQHF	TGTGCCAGCAGCTTAGGGACACCCAATCAGCCCCAGCATTTT
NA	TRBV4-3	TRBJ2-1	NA	CASSQYWGIRADNEQFF	TGCGCCAGCAGCCAATATTGGGGGATAAGGGCCGACAATGAGCAGTTCTTC
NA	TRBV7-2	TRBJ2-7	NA	CAGWGLGKTYEQYF	TGTGCCGGATGGGGGTTGGGGAAAACCTACGAGCAGTACTTC
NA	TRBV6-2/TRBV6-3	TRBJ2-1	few	CASSTRTKSSYNEQFF	TGTGCCAGCAGCACCAGGACTAAGAGCTCCTACAATGAGCAGTTCTTC
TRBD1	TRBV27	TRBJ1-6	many	CASSARDSYNSPLHF	TGTGCCAGCAGTGCGCGGGACAGTTATAATTCACCCCTCCACTTT
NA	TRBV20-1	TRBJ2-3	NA	CSASGDSAVNTQYF	TGCAGTGCTAGTGGGGACTCAGCCGTCAATACGCAGTATTTT
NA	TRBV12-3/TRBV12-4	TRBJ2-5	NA	CASSNRQTYQETQYF	TGTGCCAGCAGTAACCGACAGACCTACCAAGAGACCCAGTACTTC
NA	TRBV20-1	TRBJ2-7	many	CSARDLRGDYEQYF	TGCAGTGCAAGGGACCTCCGAGGGGATTACGAGCAGTACTTC
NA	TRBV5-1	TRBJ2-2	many	CASSKDSTTSGELFF	TGCGCCAGCAGTAAAGACTCCACCACGTCCGGGGAGCTGTTTTTT
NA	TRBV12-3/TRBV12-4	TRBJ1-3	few	CASSSHGGNTIYF	TGTGCCAGCAGCTCTCACGGCGGAAACACCATATATTTT
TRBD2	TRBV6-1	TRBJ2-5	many	CASSTPGLAGQETQYF	TGTGCCAGCAGTACCCCGGGACTAGCGGGACAAGAGACCCAGTACTTC
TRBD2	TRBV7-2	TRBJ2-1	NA	CASSSLLQRGEQFF	TGTGCCAGCAGCTCCCTCCTACAGCGGGGTGAGCAGTTCTTC
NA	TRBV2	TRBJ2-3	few	CASSEGPVNTQYF	TGTGCCAGCAGTGAAGGTCCCGTGAATACGCAGTATTTT
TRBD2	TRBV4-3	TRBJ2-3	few	CASSTWTSGTDTQYF	TGCGCCAGCAGCACCTGGACTAGCGGCACCGATACGCAGTATTTT
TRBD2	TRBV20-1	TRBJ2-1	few	CSARTSGGFYNEQFF	TGCAGTGCGCGTACTAGCGGGGGGTTCTACAATGAGCAGTTCTTC
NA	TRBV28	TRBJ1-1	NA	CASSLTQGGFTEAFF	TGTGCCAGCAGTTTAACCCAGGGAGGGTTCACTGAAGCTTTCTTT
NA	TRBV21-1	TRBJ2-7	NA	CASSDKTGGSSYEQYF	TGTGCCAGCAGCGACAAAACCGGGGGAAGCTCCTACGAGCAGTACTTC
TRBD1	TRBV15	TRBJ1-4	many	CATSIEWGQGLEGPGLFF	TGTGCCACCAGCATCGAATGGGGACAGGGCTTAGAAGGTCCGGGACTGTTTTTT
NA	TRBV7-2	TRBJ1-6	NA	CASSSVTSSNSPLHF	TGTGCCAGCAGCTCTGTCACGTCCTCTAATTCACCCCTCCACTTT
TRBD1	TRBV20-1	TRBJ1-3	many	CSASDRGGNTIYF	TGCAGTGCTTCGGACAGGGGGGGAAACACCATATATTTT
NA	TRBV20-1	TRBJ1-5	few	CSASVRGGNQPQHF	TGCAGTGCTAGCGTTCGGGGGGGCAATCAGCCCCAGCATTTT
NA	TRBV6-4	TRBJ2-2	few	CASTAGAGTGELFF	TGTGCCAGCACCGCGGGGGCGGGCACCGGGGAGCTGTTTTTT
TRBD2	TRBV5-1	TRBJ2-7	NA	CASSVGLAGVPSSYEQYF	TGCGCCAGCAGCGTGGGACTAGCGGGGGTTCCAAGCTCCTACGAGCAGTACTTC
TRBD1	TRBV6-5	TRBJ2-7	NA	CASSYQKWDSSYEQYF	TGTGCCAGCAGTTACCAGAAATGGGACAGCTCCTACGAGCAGTACTTC
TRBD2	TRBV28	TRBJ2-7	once	CANTWGGTYEQYF	TGTGCCAACACCTGGGGAGGGACCTACGAGCAGTACTTC
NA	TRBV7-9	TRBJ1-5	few	CASSLVQGQPRHF	TGTGCCAGCAGCTTAGTCCAGGGGCAGCCCCGGCATTTT
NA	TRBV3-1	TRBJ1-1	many	CASSQGLGLNTEAFF	TGTGCCAGCAGCCAAGGTCTGGGGCTGAACACTGAAGCTTTCTTT
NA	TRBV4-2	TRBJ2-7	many	CASSQGEDGSYEQYF	TGTGCCAGCAGCCAAGGAGAGGACGGTTCCTACGAGCAGTACTTC
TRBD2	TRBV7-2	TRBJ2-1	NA	CASSPLVRAGGLNEQFF	TGTGCCAGCAGCCCCTTGGTGCGAGCGGGAGGTCTCAATGAGCAGTTCTTC
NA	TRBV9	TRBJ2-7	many	CASSAGSSYEQYF	TGTGCCAGCAGCGCCGGGAGTAGCTACGAGCAGTACTTC
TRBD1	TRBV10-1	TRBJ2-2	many	CASSDVGQGTGELFF	TGCGCCAGCAGCGATGTGGGACAGGGGACCGGGGAGCTGTTTTTT
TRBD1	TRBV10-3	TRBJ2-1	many	CAISSGGGEQFF	TGTGCCATCAGTTCAGGGGGCGGTGAGCAGTTCTTC
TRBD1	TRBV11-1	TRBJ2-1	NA	CASSLLRQGGEFF	TGTGCCAGCAGCTTACTCCGACAGGGTGGTGAGTTCTTC
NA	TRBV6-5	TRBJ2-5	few	CASSYTLGLEGTQYF	TGTGCCAGCAGTTACACCCTGGGGCTAGAAGGGACCCAGTACTTC
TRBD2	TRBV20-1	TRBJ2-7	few	CSARGGAGDYEQYF	TGCAGTGCTAGGGGAGGTGCGGGAGATTACGAGCAGTACTTC
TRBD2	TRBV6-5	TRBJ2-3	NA	CASSYRGPSGSRSGDTQYF	TGTGCCAGCAGTTACAGGGGGCCTAGCGGGAGTCGGTCGGGAGATACGCAGTATTTT
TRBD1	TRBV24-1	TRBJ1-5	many	CATSDQQGQPQHF	TGTGCCACCAGTGACCAACAGGGGCAGCCCCAGCATTTT
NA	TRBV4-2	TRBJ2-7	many	CASSQERGRGAGSAYEQYF	TGTGCCAGCAGCCAAGAGCGAGGGCGTGGGGCAGGGTCAGCCTACGAGCAGTACTTC
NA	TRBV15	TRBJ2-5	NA	CATSMKRRETQYF	TGTGCCACCAGCATGAAGAGGCGGGAGACCCAGTACTTC